The subject of this entry is one T cell receptor (beta chain). Its cognate antigen is unknown. The entry originates in a study of spatial heterogeneity in lung cancer. On the study more broadly: Counts of TCR transcripts in tumor regions tracked strongly with a T cell module score that came from matched bulk RNA-seq. Study findings and constraints: Intratumoral expanded alpha and beta TCR counts were found to track tumor mutation counts.

TCRdb used MiXCR to reprocess the 5' RACE reads, holding one entry per CDR3 protein. The data show thousands of distinct CDR3 sequences, approximately 7% seen once. Specified time point: sample taken at primary tumor resection. The donors, about 74 patients with untreated early-stage non-small cell lung cancer, provided the samples. Material for sequencing was whole RNA from tumor, nontumor lung or frozen PBMC, left unsorted. The sample here was lung tumor tissue, taken at surgery. The source is a female donor with early-stage non-small cell lung cancer.

CDR3 bases: TGCAGTGCAAGGACGCCAGGTCAGGGCGAGCAGTACTTC. It specifies CSARTPGQGEQYF. The V gene is TRBV20-1, the J gene TRBJ2-7, with a weak D call TRBD1 (5 bases). There are 13 residues in the CDR3. V gave up 6 bases and J gave up 6 bases, with 18 bases separating them. From germline, CDR1 is DFQATT and CDR2 SNEGSKA (reference sequence).